Below are 29 T cell receptor beta chains sequenced from a single sample in a study of T cells in Graves' hyperthyroidism and ophthalmopathy. Amplified regions were TCR beta CDR3 sequences from RNA transcripts. HTBI primers were used for first-round RT-PCR of the TCR CDR3. MiXCR was run by TCRdb on the multiplex PCR reads, yielding one entry per CDR3 protein. The sample includes about 550,000 distinct CDR3 sequences, 20% to 25% of them seen just once. Sequences were obtained from blood. The receptors shown here come from a man between 18 and 29 years old with Graves' hyperthyroidism.

To note about this clonotype: A much larger clone differs from this one at a single base, so this may be a read error. The rearrangement links TRBV11-2 to TRBJ1-1; 7 bases line up with TRBD1. Germline loops: CDR1 SGHAT, CDR2 FQNNGV. The CDR3 totals 17 residues. CDR3 loop: CASSLRPFEGANTEACF. In DNA, the CDR3 is TGTGCCAGCAGTCTGCGGCCTTTCGAGGGGGCGAACACTGAAGCTTGCTTT.

This clonotype was seen ten or more times. This chain links TRBV28 with TRBJ2-7; weak D call: TRBD2 (5 bases). Germline values: CDR1 MDHEN, CDR2 SYDVKM. CDR3 length: 15 amino acids. V was pared by 6 bases and J by 0 bases, with 15 bases between. The DNA of the CDR3 is TGTGCCAGCAGCAAATTCGGGGTTCCCTCCTACGAGCAGTACTTC. It codes for CASSKFGVPSYEQYF.

This clonotype has just a few counts. The V call is TRBV7-6, the J call TRBJ2-2, with no clear D. Trimming shortened V by 1 base and J by 6 bases, and 6 bases separated the two germline ends. The germline gives CDR1 SGHVS, CDR2 FNYEAQ. CDR3 size: 13 residues. The CDR3 loop is CASSLVVPGELFF. DNA of the CDR3: TGTGCCAGCAGCTTAGTAGTCCCCGGGGAGCTGTTTTTT.

This clonotype has at least ten counts. This rearrangement joins TRBV7-9 to TRBJ2-2; D remains ambiguous. Germline V lookup: CDR1 SEHNR, CDR2 FQNEAQ (reference sequence). The CDR3 is made up of 14 amino acids. Trimming cost V 3 bases and J 2 bases, with 7 bases left between them. The DNA for the CDR3 is TGTGCCAGCAGCTTCAACTATAACACCGGGGAGCTGTTTTTT. Encoded protein: CASSFNYNTGELFF.

This clonotype was seen only a few times. This chain connects TRBV20-1 to TRBJ1-6; 7 bases agree with TRBD1. Looked up from germline, CDR1 is DFQATT and CDR2 is SNEGSKA (reference sequence). The trim removed 3 bases at V and 0 bases at J, leaving 8 bases unmatched. This CDR3 comprises 17 residues. CDR3 bases: TGCAGTGCTAGGCCAGGGGGGTTCAGCTCCTATAATTCACCCCTCCACTTT. This translates into CSARPGGFSSYNSPLHF.

This clonotype has only a few counts. The chain recombines TRBV2 with TRBJ2-6; 9 bases line up with TRBD1. Trimming at V came to 5 bases and at J to 1 base, leaving 15 bases not matched to a gene. This CDR3 has 20 residues. Germline CDR1 reads SNHLY; CDR2 reads FYNNEI. CDR3: CASSRTGTGHYLSGANVLTF. The DNA for the CDR3 is TGTGCCAGCAGTAGAACCGGGACAGGGCACTACCTATCTGGGGCCAACGTCCTGACTTTC.

Many counts were recorded for this clonotype. The chain couples TRBV6-1 to TRBJ2-7; D not certain. The CDR3 length is 13 residues. In germline, CDR1 is MNHNS, CDR2 SASEGT. Deletions cut 0 bases from V and 3 bases from J, with 6 bases between. CDR3 amino acids: CASSEAAYYEQYF. In nucleotides, the CDR3 is TGTGCCAGCAGTGAAGCGGCCTACTACGAGCAGTACTTC.

The table lists this clonotype with many counts. The chain joins TRBV15 to TRBJ2-7, with TRBD1 matching 7 bases. V lost 5 bases and J lost 3; bases outside the gene matches: 16. The CDR3 extends over 17 amino acids. The germline CDR1 and CDR2 sequences are LNHNV and YYDKDF (reference sequence). CDR3 DNA: TGTGCCACCAGCGAGGCACTTACAGGGGATTTGGTCTACGAGCAGTACTTC. Its translation is CATSEALTGDLVYEQYF.

In this sample, this clonotype turned up many times. The chain uses TRBV12-5 and TRBJ2-7; D is ambiguous. V was cut by 1 base and J by 1 base, with 11 bases left in between. The V gene's germline CDR1 is LGHNT and CDR2 FRNRAP. This CDR3 is built from 15 residues. CDR3 region: CASGLAPTSSYEQYF. The CDR3 DNA reads as TGTGCTAGTGGTTTGGCCCCCACTTCGTCCTACGAGCAGTACTTC.

This clonotype was detected many times. The genes are TRBV29-1 and TRBJ2-5; D is uncertain. V was trimmed by 1 base and J by 6 bases, leaving 6 bases between them. Germline lookup yields CDR1 SQVTM and CDR2 ANQGSEA. The CDR3 is 11 amino acids. The CDR3 protein is CSVEVWKTQYF. Written as DNA, the CDR3 is TGCAGCGTTGAAGTTTGGAAGACCCAGTACTTC.

The sample holds many counts of this clonotype. V and J are TRBV6-2 or TRBV6-3 and TRBJ1-2, with D maybe TRBD1 (6 bases). This CDR3 contains 16 residues. Germline V lookup: CDR1 MNHEY, CDR2 SVGEGT. V was trimmed by 0 bases and J by 4 bases, leaving 15 bases between them. DNA of the CDR3: TGTGCCAGCAGTTACTCAATACAGGGAAATTTCTATGGCTACACCTTC. Translating it yields CASSYSIQGNFYGYTF.

This clonotype has a count of ten or more. The J gene is TRBJ1-2, the V gene TRBV20-1; a possible D gene is TRBD1 (6 bases). Trimming removed 1 base from V and 4 bases from J, with 16 bases in between. The CDR3 runs 15 residues. Germline-derived CDR1 and CDR2 are DFQATT and SNEGSKA (reference sequence). Written as DNA, the CDR3 is TGCAGTGCTAGAGGAGTCGCAGGGGAAACCTATGGCTACACCTTC. It yields the protein CSARGVAGETYGYTF.

This clonotype was detected many times. The V gene is TRBV28, the J gene TRBJ1-3; D remains ambiguous. This CDR3 has 13 amino acids. CDR1 is MDHEN and CDR2 is SYDVKM in the germline V gene. Trimming shortened V by 5 bases and J by 4 bases, and 9 bases separated the two germline ends. The CDR3 DNA follows: TGTGCCAGCAGTGACGGCCCCGGAAACACCATATATTTT. Translated, it gives CASSDGPGNTIYF.

The gene calls are TRBV6-1 and TRBJ2-5; D remains ambiguous. Trimming took 1 base from V and 5 from J, leaving 11 bases between them. This CDR3 is built from 14 residues. From germline, CDR1 is MNHNS and CDR2 SASEGT. The CDR3 sequence: CASSEVGFMETQYF. For the CDR3, the DNA is TGTGCCAGCAGTGAAGTGGGTTTTATGGAGACCCAGTACTTC.

This clonotype was counted only a few times. The chain links TRBV14 to TRBJ1-1, with D possibly TRBD1 on 6 matching bases. The CDR3 spans 13 residues. V lost 3 bases to trimming and J lost 6 bases, with 11 bases between them. The germline V gene has CDR1 SGHDN and CDR2 FVKESK. The CDR3 DNA follows: TGTGCCAGCAGCCAGAGCAGGGGACCTGAAGCTTTCTTT. Protein product: CASSQSRGPEAFF.

This clonotype has at least ten counts. The chain employs TRBV19 and TRBJ1-2; TRBD1 might be the D (5 bases). This CDR3 is built from 13 residues. Germline CDR1 reads LNHDA; CDR2 reads SQIVND (reference sequence). Trimming left V 6 bases short and J 1 base short, with 9 bases between. In DNA form, the CDR3 reads TGTGCCAGTAGCATGGGGGTTAACTATGGCTACACCTTC. This sequence encodes CASSMGVNYGYTF.

The J gene is TRBJ1-5, the V gene TRBV20-1; 8 nucleotides line up with TRBD1. CDR1 is DFQATT and CDR2 is SNEGSKA in the germline V gene (reference sequence). The CDR3 is made up of 14 amino acids. With V trimmed by 1 base and J by 6 bases, 5 bases remained unmatched. Here the CDR3 DNA reads TGCAGTGCTAGAGTGGCAGGGGGCCTTCAGCCCCAGCATTTT. It encodes CSARVAGGLQPQHF.

In regard to this clonotype: A much larger clone lies a single base off, so this may be a read error. The final CDR3 position lacks the conserved phenylalanine or tryptophan, pointing to a likely read error. The chain carries TRBV3-1 and TRBJ2-5; 10 nucleotides match TRBD2. The CDR3 sequence is 17 residues long. Germline CDR1 reads LGHDT; CDR2 reads YNNKEL (reference sequence). Unmatched junction bases numbered 7, after V lost 1 base and J lost 2 bases. The CDR3 protein is CASSQGRSAGGQETQYL. CDR3 DNA sequence: TGTGCCAGCAGCCAAGGGAGGTCAGCGGGGGGGCAAGAGACCCAGTACCTC.

This clonotype was seen ten or more times. The rearrangement links TRBV5-1 to TRBJ2-5, with D perhaps TRBD2 (6 bases). The CDR3 runs 14 residues. V shed 3 bases and J shed 5 bases, with 14 bases lying between them. Germline V gives CDR1 SGHRS, CDR2 YFSETQ. DNA of the CDR3: TGCGCCAGCAGCTCAGCGGGTCTGCGGGAGACCCAGTACTTC. Its translation: CASSSAGLRETQYF. Drawing the rest from reference TRBV5-1 and TRBJ2-5, the complete variable domain is KAGVTQTPRYLIKTRGQQVTLSCSPISGHRSVSWYQQTPGQGLQFLFEYFSETQRNKGNFPGRFSGRQFSNSRSEMNVSTLELGDSALYLCASSSAGLRETQYFGPGTRLLVL.

This clonotype came up many times. This chain joins TRBV27 and TRBJ2-5, with D perhaps TRBD1 or TRBD2 (5 bases each). This CDR3 has 15 amino acids. The V and J ends lost 4 bases and 1 base respectively, with 13 bases between them. Per the germline V gene, CDR1 is MNHEY and CDR2 is SMNVEV (reference sequence). The CDR3 DNA reads TGTGCCAGCAGTTACCGGGACGGGGCCCAAGAGACCCAGTACTTC. Translation: CASSYRDGAQETQYF.

At least ten counts were recorded for this clonotype. The chain is built from TRBV11-2 and TRBJ1-2; tentative D call: TRBD1 (5 bases). Germline V gene sequence: CDR1 SGHAT, CDR2 FQNNGV. The length of the CDR3 is 14 residues. V lost 4 bases to trimming and J lost 0 bases, with 9 bases between them. The CDR3 loop is CASSWDLANYGYTF. CDR3 sequence (DNA): TGTGCCAGCAGCTGGGACCTAGCTAACTATGGCTACACCTTC.

This clonotype was observed at least ten times. The chain employs TRBV2 and TRBJ1-5; 7 nucleotides match TRBD1. The CDR3 is 15 amino acids. CDR1 is SNHLY, CDR2 FYNNEI, per germline. Losses at the gene ends were 9 bases for V and 5 bases for J; bases not matched to a gene: 13. The CDR3 sequence is CASAGGTAPYQPQHF. The CDR3 DNA reads TGTGCCAGTGCCGGCGGGACAGCTCCTTATCAGCCCCAGCATTTT.

The chain combines TRBV5-5 with TRBJ2-4; TRBD1 matches at 7 bases. This CDR3 has 15 amino acids. The germline V gene encodes CDR1 SGHKS and CDR2 YYEKEE (reference sequence). Unmatched junction bases numbered 10, after V lost 4 bases and J lost 6 bases. The CDR3 is CASSHTTGFVNIQYF. CDR3 in DNA: TGTGCCAGCAGCCATACGACAGGGTTTGTAAACATTCAGTACTTC.

Ten or more counts support this clonotype. This sequence joins TRBV20-1 and TRBJ1-2; tentative D call: TRBD1 (6 bases). The CDR3 length is 13 residues. V was trimmed by 3 bases and J by 2 bases, leaving 10 bases between them. CDR1 DFQATT and CDR2 SNEGSKA come from the germline V gene (reference sequence). CDR3 DNA sequence: TGCAGTGCTAGTGGGGGCTTAAACTATGGCTACACCTTC. Its translation is CSASGGLNYGYTF.

This clonotype was counted ten times or more. V is TRBV28 and J is TRBJ1-1; D may be TRBD1 (5 bases). Germline CDR1 and CDR2: MDHEN and SYDVKM. The CDR3 has 16 amino acids. Trimming stripped 3 bases from V and 1 base from J, with 15 bases between. CDR3 protein: CASSLDTALRNTEAFF. CDR3 bases: TGTGCCAGCAGTTTGGACACGGCGCTAAGGAACACTGAAGCTTTCTTT. The whole variable domain, remainder taken from reference TRBV28 and TRBJ1-1, is DVKVTQSSRYLVKRTGEKVFLECVQDMDHENMFWYRQDPGLGLRLIYFSYDVKMKEKGDIPEGYSVSREKKERFSLILESASTNQTSMYLCASSLDTALRNTEAFFGQGTRLTVV.

The sample holds many counts of this clonotype. The chain carries TRBV28 and TRBJ1-1, with no clear D. Trimming took off 6 bases at V and 1 base at J, with 12 bases between the two ends. CDR1 is MDHEN and CDR2 is SYDVKM in the germline V gene. CDR3 length: 14 amino acids. The chain's CDR3 is CASSPYKGNTEAFF. Here the CDR3 DNA reads TGTGCCAGCAGCCCGTACAAGGGGAACACTGAAGCTTTCTTT. Complete variable domain (other parts from reference TRBV28 and TRBJ1-1): DVKVTQSSRYLVKRTGEKVFLECVQDMDHENMFWYRQDPGLGLRLIYFSYDVKMKEKGDIPEGYSVSREKKERFSLILESASTNQTSMYLCASSPYKGNTEAFFGQGTRLTVV.

This clonotype was seen repeatedly, ten times or more. This sequence joins TRBV9 and TRBJ2-5; tentatively, D is TRBD1 or TRBD2 (5 bases each). V lost 3 bases and J 4 bases, leaving 13 bases between the germline ends. Germline V gives CDR1 SGDLS, CDR2 YYNGEE. The CDR3 contains 14 residues. CDR3 nucleotides: TGTGCCAGCAGCGCGAGGGGTGGGCCAGAGACCCAGTACTTC. Protein product: CASSARGGPETQYF.

The V and J genes are TRBV6-1 and TRBJ2-7; D is possibly TRBD1 (7 bases). Germline V gives CDR1 MNHNS, CDR2 SASEGT. CDR3 length: 13 residues. Trimming stripped 10 bases from V and 6 bases from J, with 19 bases between. The CDR3 loop is CATTPPGGGEQYF. The CDR3 nucleotides read TGTGCCACTACCCCCCCAGGGGGAGGCGAGCAGTACTTC.

There are a few counts of this clonotype. This chain connects TRBV5-1 to TRBJ1-1, with D unclear. Germline CDR1 SGHRS, CDR2 YFSETQ. The CDR3 has 13 amino acids. The V and J ends lost 1 base and 3 bases respectively, with 7 bases between them. The CDR3 here is CASSLNQHTEAFF. The CDR3, as DNA: TGCGCCAGCAGCTTGAACCAGCACACTGAAGCTTTCTTT.